This entry describes one T cell receptor (beta chain). Its antigen is not identified. The ViraFEST assay expanded antigen-specific CD4+ T cells with viral peptide pools before sequencing. Following a roughly 10-day culture, CD4+ T cells were purified. Vaccine recipients, nucleocapsid antibody negative, had no prior SARS-CoV-2 infection. Peptides at around 9.9 ug/ml and IL-2 at 9.5 to 10 IU/ml were added to 2 million or so PBMC per well. A half-volume exchange with IL-2 medium occurred on days 3 and 7. Method: immunoSEQ multiplex PCR; TCRdb's copy keeps in-frame clones and lacks some. This table has 50,000 to 65,000 clones, around 85% appearing once. The data derive from a study of vaccination effects on CD4 cells after COVID-19. Germline CDR1 and CDR2: LGHNA and YSLEER. The ends lost 4 bases at V and 7 bases at J; junction bases unmatched: 6. The CDR3 contains 14 residues. General study points: Small numbers of convalescent patients limited the study. It also lacked early post-infection timepoints.

The TCR sequence derives from a human donor who received a COVID-19 vaccine. The genes are TRBV4-3 and TRBJ2-5; TRBD1 agrees at 10 bases. Specimen: CD4+ T cells from PBMCs cultured with HCoV-229E spike peptides, collected before COVID-19 vaccination. CDR3 residues: CASSLRQGAVTQYF. DNA of the CDR3: TGCGCCAGCAGCCTACGACAGGGGGCGGTGACCCAGTACTTC.